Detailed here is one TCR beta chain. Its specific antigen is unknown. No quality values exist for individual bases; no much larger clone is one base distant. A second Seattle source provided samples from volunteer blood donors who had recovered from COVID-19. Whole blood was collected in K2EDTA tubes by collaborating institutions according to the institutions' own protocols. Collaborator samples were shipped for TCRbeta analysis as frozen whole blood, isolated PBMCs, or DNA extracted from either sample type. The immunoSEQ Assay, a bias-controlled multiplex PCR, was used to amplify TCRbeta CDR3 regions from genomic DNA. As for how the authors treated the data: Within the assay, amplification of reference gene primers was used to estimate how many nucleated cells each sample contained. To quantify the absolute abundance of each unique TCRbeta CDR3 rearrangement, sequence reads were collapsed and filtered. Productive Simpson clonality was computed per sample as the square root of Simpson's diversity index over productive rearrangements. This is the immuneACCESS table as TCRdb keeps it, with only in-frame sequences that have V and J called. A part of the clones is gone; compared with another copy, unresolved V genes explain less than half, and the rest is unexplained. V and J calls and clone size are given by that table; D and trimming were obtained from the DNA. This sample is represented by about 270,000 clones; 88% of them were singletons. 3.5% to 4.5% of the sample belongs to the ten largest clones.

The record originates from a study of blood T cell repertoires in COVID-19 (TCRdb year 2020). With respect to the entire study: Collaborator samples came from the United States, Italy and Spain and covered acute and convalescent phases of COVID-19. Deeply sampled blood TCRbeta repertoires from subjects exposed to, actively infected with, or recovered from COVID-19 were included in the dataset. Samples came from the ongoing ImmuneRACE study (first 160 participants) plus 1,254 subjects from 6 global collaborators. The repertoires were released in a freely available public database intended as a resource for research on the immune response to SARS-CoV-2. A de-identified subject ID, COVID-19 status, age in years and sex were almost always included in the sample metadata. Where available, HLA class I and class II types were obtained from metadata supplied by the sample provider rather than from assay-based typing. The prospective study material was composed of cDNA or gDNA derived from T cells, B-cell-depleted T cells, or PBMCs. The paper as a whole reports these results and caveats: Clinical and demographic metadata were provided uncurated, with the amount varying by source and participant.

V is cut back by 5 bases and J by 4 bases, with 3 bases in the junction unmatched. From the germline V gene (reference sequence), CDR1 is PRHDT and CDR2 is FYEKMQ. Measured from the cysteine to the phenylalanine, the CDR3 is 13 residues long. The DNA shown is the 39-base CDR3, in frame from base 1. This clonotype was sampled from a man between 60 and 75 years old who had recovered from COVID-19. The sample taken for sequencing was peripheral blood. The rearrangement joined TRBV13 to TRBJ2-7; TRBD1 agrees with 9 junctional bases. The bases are TGTGCCAGCAGCCCTGGGACAGGGTACGAGCAGTACTTC. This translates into CASSPGTGYEQYF.